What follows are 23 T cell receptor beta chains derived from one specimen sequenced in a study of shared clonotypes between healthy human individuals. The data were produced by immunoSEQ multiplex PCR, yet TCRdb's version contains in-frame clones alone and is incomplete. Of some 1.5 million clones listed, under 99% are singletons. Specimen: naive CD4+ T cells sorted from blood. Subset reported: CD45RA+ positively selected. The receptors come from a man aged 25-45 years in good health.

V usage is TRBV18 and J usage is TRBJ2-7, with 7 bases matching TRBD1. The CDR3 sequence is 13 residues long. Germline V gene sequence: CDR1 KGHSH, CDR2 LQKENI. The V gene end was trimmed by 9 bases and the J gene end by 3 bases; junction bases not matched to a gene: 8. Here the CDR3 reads CASSRDRNYEQYF. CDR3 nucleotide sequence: TGTGCCAGTTCAAGGGACAGAAACTACGAGCAGTACTTC.

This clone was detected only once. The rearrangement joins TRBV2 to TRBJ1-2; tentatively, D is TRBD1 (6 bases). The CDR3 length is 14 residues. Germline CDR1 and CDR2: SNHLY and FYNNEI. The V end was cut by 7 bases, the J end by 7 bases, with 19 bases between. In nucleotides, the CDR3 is TGTGCCAGCACTTCCCTCAGGGGAACGAGTGGCTACACCTTC. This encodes CASTSLRGTSGYTF.

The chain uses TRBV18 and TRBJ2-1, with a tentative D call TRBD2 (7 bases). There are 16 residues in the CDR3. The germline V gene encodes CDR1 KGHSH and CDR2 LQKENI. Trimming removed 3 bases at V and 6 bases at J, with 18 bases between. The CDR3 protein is CASSPRAGQTSNEQFF. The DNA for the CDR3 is TGTGCCAGCTCACCGAGAGCGGGACAAACTTCCAATGAGCAGTTCTTC.

The CDR3 region has the DNA TGTGCCAGCAGCTTAGTTGGGGTACAGGGCATTGTCAAAAACATTCAGTACTTC. This encodes CASSLVGVQGIVKNIQYF. V and J are TRBV7-9 and TRBJ2-4; D is perhaps TRBD1 (6 bases). The CDR3 has 18 amino acids. Per the germline V gene, CDR1 is SEHNR and CDR2 is FQNEAQ (reference sequence). V lost 1 base to trimming and J lost 3 bases, with 19 bases between them. Drawing the rest from reference TRBV7-9 and TRBJ2-4, the complete variable domain is DTGVSQNPRHKITKRGQNVTFRCDPISEHNRLYWYRQTLGQGPEFLTYFQNEAQLEKSRLLSDRFSAERPKGSFSTLEIQRTEQGDSAMYLCASSLVGVQGIVKNIQYFGAGTRLSVL.

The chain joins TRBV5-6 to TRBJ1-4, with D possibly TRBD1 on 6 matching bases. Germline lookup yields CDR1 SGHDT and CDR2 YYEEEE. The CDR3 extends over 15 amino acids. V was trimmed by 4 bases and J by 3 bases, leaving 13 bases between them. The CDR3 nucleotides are TGTGCCAGCAGCGAAACAGGGTACGCTAATGAAAAACTGTTTTTT. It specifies CASSETGYANEKLFF.

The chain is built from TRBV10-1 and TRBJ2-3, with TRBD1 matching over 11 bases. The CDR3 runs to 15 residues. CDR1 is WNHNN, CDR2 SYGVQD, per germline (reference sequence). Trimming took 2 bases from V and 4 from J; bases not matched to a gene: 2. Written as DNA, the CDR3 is TGCGCCAGCAGTGAGGGACAGGGGGCGTCAGATACGCAGTATTTT. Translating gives CASSEGQGASDTQYF.

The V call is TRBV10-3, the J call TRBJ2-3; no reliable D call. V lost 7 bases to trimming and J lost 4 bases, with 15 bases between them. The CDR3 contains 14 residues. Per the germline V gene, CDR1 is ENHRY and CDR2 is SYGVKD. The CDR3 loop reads CAIKSALTADTQYF. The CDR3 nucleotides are TGTGCCATCAAGAGCGCCCTCACGGCAGATACGCAGTATTTT.

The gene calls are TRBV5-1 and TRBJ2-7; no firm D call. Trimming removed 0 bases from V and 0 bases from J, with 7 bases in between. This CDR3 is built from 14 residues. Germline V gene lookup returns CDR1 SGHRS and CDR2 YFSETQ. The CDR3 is CASSLDPLSYEQYF. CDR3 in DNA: TGCGCCAGCAGCTTGGATCCGCTCTCCTACGAGCAGTACTTC.

CDR3 sequence (DNA): TGTGCCAGCAGCGTTCGGGGGGGAGCGGGAGCTCCCGGGGAGCTGTTTTTT. Translated: CASSVRGGAGAPGELFF. The chain has TRBV9 and TRBJ2-2, with 8 positions matching TRBD2. The germline CDR1 and CDR2 sequences are SGDLS and YYNGEE. The V segment lost 2 bases and the J segment 6 bases; nucleotides outside the gene matches: 12. The CDR3 extends over 17 amino acids.

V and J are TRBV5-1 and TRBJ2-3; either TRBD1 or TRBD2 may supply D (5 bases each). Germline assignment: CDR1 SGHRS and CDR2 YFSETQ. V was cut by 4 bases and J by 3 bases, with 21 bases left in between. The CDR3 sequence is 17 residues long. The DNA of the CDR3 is TGCGCCAGCAGCGGCCCCGGGACCTCCGTGAGGACAGATACGCAGTATTTT. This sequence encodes CASSGPGTSVRTDTQYF.

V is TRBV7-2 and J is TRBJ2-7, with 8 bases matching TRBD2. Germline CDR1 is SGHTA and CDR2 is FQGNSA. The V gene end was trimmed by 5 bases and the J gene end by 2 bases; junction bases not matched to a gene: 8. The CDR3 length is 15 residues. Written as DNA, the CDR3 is TGTGCCAGCAGCCTACCGGGACTAGGGACCTACGAGCAGTACTTC. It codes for CASSLPGLGTYEQYF.

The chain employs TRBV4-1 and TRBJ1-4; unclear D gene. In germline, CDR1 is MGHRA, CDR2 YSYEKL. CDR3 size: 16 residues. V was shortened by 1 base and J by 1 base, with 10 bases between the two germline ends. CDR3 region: CASSQVKGVTNEKLFF. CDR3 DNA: TGCGCCAGCAGCCAAGTCAAGGGAGTAACTAATGAAAAACTGTTTTTT.

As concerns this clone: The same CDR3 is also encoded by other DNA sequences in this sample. CDR3 region: CASSGGSQETQYF. For the CDR3, the DNA is TGTGCCAGCAGCGGGGGGTCCCAAGAGACCCAGTACTTC. V and J are TRBV2 and TRBJ2-5; 7 bases agree with TRBD2. There are 13 residues in the CDR3. V shed 6 bases, J shed 1 base, and the junction held 2 bases outside the gene matches. Germline CDR1 and CDR2: SNHLY and FYNNEI.

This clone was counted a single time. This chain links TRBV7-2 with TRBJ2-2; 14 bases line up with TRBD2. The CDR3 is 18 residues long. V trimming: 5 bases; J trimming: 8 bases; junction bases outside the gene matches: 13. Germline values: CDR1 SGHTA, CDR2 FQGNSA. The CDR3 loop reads CASSITKGLAGEEGELFF. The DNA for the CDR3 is TGTGCCAGCAGCATCACTAAGGGACTAGCGGGAGAAGAGGGGGAGCTGTTTTTT.

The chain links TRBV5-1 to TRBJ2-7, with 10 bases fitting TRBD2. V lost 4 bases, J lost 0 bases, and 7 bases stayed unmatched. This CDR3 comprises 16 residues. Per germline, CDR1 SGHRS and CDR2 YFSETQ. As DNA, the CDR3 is TGCGCCAGCAGCCGCTTAAGCGGGAGGGCCTCCTACGAGCAGTACTTC. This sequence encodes CASSRLSGRASYEQYF.

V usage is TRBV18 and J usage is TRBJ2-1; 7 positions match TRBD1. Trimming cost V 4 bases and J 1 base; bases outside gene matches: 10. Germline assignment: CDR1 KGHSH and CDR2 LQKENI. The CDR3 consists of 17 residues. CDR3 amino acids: CASSRRQGGISYNEQFF. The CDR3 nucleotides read TGTGCCAGCTCACGACGACAGGGCGGAATTTCCTACAATGAGCAGTTCTTC.

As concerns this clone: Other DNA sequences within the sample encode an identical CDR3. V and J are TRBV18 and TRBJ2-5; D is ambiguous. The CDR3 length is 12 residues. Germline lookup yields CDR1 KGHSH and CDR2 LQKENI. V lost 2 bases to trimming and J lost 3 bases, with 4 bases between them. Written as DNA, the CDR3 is TGTGCCAGCTCACCAAACGAAGAGACCCAGTACTTC. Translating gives CASSPNEETQYF.

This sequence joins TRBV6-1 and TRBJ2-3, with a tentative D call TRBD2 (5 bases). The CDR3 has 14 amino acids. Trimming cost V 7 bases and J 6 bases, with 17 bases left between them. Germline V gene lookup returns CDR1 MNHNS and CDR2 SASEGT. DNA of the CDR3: TGTGCCAGCAAATCGGCTAGCTATGCTGATACGCAGTATTTT. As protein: CASKSASYADTQYF.

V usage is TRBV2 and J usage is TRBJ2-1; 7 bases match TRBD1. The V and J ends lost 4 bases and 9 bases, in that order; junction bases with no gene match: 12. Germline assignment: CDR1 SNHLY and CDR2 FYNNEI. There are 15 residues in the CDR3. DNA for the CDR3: TGTGCCAGCAGTGCTAGGACAGGCCCGGATGGTGAGCAGTTCTTC. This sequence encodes CASSARTGPDGEQFF.

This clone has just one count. As DNA, the CDR3 is TGTGCCAGCAGCTTTAGCGGGACCCAGAAAGCTTTCTTT. Translating gives CASSFSGTQKAFF. The V gene is TRBV7-8, the J gene TRBJ1-1, with a tentative D call TRBD1 (5 bases). The CDR3 loop spans 13 amino acids. Trimming cost V 3 bases and J 9 bases, with 14 bases left between them. In germline, CDR1 is SGHVS, CDR2 FQNEAQ. The variable domain in full, completed from reference TRBV7-8 and TRBJ1-1, reads GAGVSQSPRYKVAKRGQDVALRCDPISGHVSLFWYQQALGQGPEFLTYFQNEAQLDKSGLPSDRFFAERPEGSVSTLKIQRTQQEDSAVYLCASSFSGTQKAFFGQGTRLTVV.

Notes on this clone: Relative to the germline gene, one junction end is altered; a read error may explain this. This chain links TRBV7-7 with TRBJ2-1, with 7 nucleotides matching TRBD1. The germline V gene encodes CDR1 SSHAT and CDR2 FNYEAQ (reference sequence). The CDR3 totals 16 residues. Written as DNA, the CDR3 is TGTGCTAGCAGCTCGCCTGGTAGGGACAGTCGATCTGAGCAGTTCTTC. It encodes CASSSPGRDSRSEQFF.

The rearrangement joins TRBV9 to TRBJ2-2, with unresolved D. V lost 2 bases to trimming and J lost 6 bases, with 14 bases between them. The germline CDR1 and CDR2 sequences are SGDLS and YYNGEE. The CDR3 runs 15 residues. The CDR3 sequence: CASSVSSFGAGELFF. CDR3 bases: TGTGCCAGCAGCGTTAGCTCCTTTGGGGCCGGGGAGCTGTTTTTT.

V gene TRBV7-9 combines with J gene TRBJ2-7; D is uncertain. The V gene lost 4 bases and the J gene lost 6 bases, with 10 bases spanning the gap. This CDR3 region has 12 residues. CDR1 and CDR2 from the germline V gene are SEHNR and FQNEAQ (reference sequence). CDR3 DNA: TGTGCCAGCAGCTCCACACGTCCCGAGCAGTACTTC. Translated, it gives CASSSTRPEQYF.